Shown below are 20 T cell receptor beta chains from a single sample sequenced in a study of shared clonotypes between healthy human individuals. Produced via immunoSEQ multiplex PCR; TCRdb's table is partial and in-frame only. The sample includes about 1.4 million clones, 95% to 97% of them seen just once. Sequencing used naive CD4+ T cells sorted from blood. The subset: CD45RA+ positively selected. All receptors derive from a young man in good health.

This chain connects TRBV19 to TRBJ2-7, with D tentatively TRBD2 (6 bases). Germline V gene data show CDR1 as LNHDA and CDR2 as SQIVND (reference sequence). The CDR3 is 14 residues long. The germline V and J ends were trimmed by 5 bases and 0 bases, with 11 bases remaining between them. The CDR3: CASSDRGGSYEQYF. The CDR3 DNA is TGTGCCAGTAGTGATCGGGGAGGCTCCTACGAGCAGTACTTC. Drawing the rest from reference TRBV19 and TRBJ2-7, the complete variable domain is DGGITQSPKYLFRKEGQNVTLSCEQNLNHDAMYWYRQDPGQGLRLIYYSQIVNDFQKGDIAEGYSVSREKKESFPLTVTSAQKNPTAFYLCASSDRGGSYEQYFGPGTRLTVT.

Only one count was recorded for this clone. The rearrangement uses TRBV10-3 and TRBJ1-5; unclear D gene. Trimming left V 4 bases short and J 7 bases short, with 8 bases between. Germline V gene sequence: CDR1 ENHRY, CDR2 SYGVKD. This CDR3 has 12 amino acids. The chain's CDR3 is CAISGPDQPQHF. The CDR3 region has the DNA TGTGCCATCAGTGGGCCGGACCAGCCCCAGCATTTT.

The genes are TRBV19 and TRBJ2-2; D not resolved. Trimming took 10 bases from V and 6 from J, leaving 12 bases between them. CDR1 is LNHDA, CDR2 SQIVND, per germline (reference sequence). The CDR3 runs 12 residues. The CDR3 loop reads CATDGNPGELFF. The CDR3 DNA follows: TGTGCCACGGACGGTAATCCCGGGGAGCTGTTTTTT.

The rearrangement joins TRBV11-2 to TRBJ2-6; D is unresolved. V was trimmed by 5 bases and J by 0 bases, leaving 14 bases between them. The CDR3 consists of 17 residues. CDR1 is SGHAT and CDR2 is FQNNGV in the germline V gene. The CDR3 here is CASSQGPIYSGANVLTF. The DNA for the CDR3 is TGTGCCAGCAGCCAAGGACCGATTTACTCTGGGGCCAACGTCCTGACTTTC.

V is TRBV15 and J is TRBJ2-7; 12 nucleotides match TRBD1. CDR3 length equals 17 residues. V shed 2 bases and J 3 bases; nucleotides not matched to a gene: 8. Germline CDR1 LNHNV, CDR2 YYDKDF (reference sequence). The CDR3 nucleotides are TGTGCCACCAGCAGATCCGGGACAGGGGGCGTAAACTACGAGCAGTACTTC. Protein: CATSRSGTGGVNYEQYF.

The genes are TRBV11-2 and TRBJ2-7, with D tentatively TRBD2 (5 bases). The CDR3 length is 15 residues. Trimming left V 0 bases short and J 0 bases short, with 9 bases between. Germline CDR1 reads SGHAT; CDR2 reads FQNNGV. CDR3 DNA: TGTGCCAGCAGCTTAGAAGGGAGCCCCTCCTACGAGCAGTACTTC. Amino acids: CASSLEGSPSYEQYF.

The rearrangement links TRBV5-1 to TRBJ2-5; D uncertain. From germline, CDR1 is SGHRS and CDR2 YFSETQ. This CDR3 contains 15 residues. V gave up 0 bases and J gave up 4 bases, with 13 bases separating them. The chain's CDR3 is CASSLVGSVGETQYF. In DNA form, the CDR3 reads TGCGCCAGCAGCTTGGTAGGGTCGGTTGGAGAGACCCAGTACTTC. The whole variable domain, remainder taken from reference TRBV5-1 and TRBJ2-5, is KAGVTQTPRYLIKTRGQQVTLSCSPISGHRSVSWYQQTPGQGLQFLFEYFSETQRNKGNFPGRFSGRQFSNSRSEMNVSTLELGDSALYLCASSLVGSVGETQYFGPGTRLLVL.

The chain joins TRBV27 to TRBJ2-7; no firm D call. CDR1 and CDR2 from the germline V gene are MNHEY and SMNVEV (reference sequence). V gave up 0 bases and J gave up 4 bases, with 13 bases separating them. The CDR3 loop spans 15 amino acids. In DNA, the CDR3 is TGTGCCAGCAGTTTATCAGAAGGGCCAGCGTACGAGCAGTACTTC. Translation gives CASSLSEGPAYEQYF.

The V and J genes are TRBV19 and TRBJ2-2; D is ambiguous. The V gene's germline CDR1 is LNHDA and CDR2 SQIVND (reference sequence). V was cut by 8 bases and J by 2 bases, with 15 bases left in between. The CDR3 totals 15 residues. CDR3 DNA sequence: TGTGCCAGTGAGCGAATCGTCGCTAACACCGGGGAGCTGTTTTTT. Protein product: CASERIVANTGELFF.

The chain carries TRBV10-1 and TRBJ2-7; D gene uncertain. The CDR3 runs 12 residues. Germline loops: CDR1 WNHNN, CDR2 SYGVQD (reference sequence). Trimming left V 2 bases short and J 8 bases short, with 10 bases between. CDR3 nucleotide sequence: TGCGCCAGCAGTGAGGGCGGTATCCAGCAGTACTTC. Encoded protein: CASSEGGIQQYF.

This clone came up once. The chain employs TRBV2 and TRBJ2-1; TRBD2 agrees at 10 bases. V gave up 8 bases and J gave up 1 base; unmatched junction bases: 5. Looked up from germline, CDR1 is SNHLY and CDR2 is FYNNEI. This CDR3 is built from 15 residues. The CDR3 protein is CASRSGRLSYNEQFF. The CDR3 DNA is TGTGCCAGCCGTAGCGGGAGGTTATCCTACAATGAGCAGTTCTTC.

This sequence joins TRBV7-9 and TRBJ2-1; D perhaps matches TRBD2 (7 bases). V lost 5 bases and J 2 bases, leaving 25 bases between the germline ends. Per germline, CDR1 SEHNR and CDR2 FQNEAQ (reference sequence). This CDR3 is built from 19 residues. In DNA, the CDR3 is TGTGCCAGCAGCAGTGCGTTGTGGGGGGGCGGAGATGCCTACAATGAGCAGTTCTTC. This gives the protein CASSSALWGGGDAYNEQFF.

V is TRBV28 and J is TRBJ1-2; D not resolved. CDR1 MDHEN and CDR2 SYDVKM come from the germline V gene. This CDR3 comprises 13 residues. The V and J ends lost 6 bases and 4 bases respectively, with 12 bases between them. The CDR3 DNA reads TGTGCCAGCAGCACCGACCTAGGCTATGGCTACACCTTC. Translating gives CASSTDLGYGYTF.

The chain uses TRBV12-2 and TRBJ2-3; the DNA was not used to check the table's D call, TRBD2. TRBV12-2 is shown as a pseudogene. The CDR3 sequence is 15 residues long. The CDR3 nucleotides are TGTGCAAGTCGCCCCCCCCGCGTCGAGGGAGATACGCAGTATTTT. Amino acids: CASRPPRVEGDTQYF.

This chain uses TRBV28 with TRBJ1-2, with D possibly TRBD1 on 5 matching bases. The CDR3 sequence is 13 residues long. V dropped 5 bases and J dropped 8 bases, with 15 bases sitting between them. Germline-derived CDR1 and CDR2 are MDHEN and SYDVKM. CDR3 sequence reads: CASSLNTRGGYTF. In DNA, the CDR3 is TGTGCCAGCAGTCTTAATACCCGGGGGGGCTACACCTTC.

CDR3 sequence (DNA): TGTGCCACGGATCGGGGGGGTTTGAACACTGAAGCTTTCTTT. Translating gives CATDRGGLNTEAFF. The chain links TRBV27 to TRBJ1-1, with D maybe TRBD1 (5 bases). Looked up from germline, CDR1 is MNHEY and CDR2 is SMNVEV (reference sequence). The CDR3 has 14 residues. Between the trimmed V and J ends, which lost 10 bases and 0 bases, there was a span of 15 bases.

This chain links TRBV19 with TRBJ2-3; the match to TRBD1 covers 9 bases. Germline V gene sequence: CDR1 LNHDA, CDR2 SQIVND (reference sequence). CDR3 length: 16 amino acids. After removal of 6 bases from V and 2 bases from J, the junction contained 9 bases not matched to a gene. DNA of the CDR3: TGTGCCAGTAGGAACAGGGGGCGCGGCCCCACAGATACGCAGTATTTT. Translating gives CASRNRGRGPTDTQYF.

CDR3: CASSPRFLAGGTVQETQYF. The CDR3 bases are TGTGCCAGCAGCCCCAGATTCCTAGCGGGAGGGACCGTACAAGAGACCCAGTACTTC. V usage is TRBV5-4 and J usage is TRBJ2-5; 12 bases fit TRBD2. Germline CDR1 is SGHNT and CDR2 is YYREEE (reference sequence). Unmatched junction bases numbered 15, after V lost 4 bases and J lost 2 bases. The CDR3 covers 19 residues.

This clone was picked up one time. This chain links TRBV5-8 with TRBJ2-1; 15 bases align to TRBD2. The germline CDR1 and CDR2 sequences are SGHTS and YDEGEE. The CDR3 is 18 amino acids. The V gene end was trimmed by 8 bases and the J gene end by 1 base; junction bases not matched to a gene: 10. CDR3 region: CARNPGLAGGSSYNEQFF. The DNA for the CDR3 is TGTGCCAGGAACCCGGGACTAGCGGGAGGTAGTTCCTACAATGAGCAGTTCTTC.

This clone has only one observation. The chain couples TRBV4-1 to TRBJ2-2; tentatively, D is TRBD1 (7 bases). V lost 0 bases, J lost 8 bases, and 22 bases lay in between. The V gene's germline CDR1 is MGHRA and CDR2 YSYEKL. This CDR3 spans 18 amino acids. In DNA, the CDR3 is TGCGCCAGCAGCCAAGACTCAGGGGGAGGTTCCCTTAGAGGGGAGCTGTTTTTT. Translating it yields CASSQDSGGGSLRGELFF.